These 27 T cell receptor beta chains were sequenced from one sample in a study of blood T cell repertoires in COVID-19. Sequencing was performed with immunoSEQ multiplex PCR; in TCRdb, only in-frame clones are kept and a portion is missing. The sample yields about 140,000 clones, roughly 83% seen once. Sequencing used PBMCs or T cells enriched from blood (not recorded which). The receptors stem from a man between 65 and 85 years old who had been exposed to COVID-19.

The CDR3: CASSPSEGLSNQPQHF. CDR3 nucleotides: TGCGCCAGCAGCCCCTCTGAGGGATTAAGCAATCAGCCCCAGCATTTT. This chain uses TRBV4-1 with TRBJ1-5; D ambiguous. V gave up 4 bases and J gave up 1 base, with 14 bases separating them. Germline-derived CDR1 and CDR2 are MGHRA and YSYEKL. The CDR3 is 16 residues long.

This clone came up once. This chain links TRBV29-1 with TRBJ1-4, with 7 bases that match TRBD1. This CDR3 has 13 amino acids. The V gene's germline CDR1 is SQVTM and CDR2 ANQGSEA. V lost 7 bases to trimming and J lost 7 bases; unmatched junction nucleotides: 9. CDR3 loop: CSAERQGLEKLFF. In nucleotides, the CDR3 is TGCAGCGCCGAGCGACAGGGTCTTGAAAAACTGTTTTTT.

V gene TRBV29-1 combines with J gene TRBJ1-2; D might be TRBD1 (6 bases). The CDR3 runs to 13 residues. The germline V gene has CDR1 SQVTM and CDR2 ANQGSEA. This CDR3 reads CSLWDTGNYGYTF. The CDR3 bases are TGCAGTTTATGGGACACCGGAAACTATGGCTACACCTTC.

This clone was counted a few times. The rearrangement joins TRBV11-2 to TRBJ2-2, with 8 nucleotides matching TRBD2. Germline lookup yields CDR1 SGHAT and CDR2 FQNNGV. The junction had 13 bases not matched to a gene; V was cut back by 5 bases and J by 5 bases. The CDR3 is 17 residues long. This CDR3 reads CASSPPGGGLVTGELFF. CDR3 DNA sequence: TGTGCCAGCAGCCCCCCGGGAGGGGGACTCGTGACCGGGGAGCTGTTTTTT. Looking up the rest from reference TRBV11-2 and TRBJ2-2 gives the full variable domain: EAGVAQSPRYKIIEKRQSVAFWCNPISGHATLYWYQQILGQGPKLLIQFQNNGVVDDSQLPKDRFSAERLKGVDSTLKIQPAKLEDSAVYLCASSPPGGGLVTGELFFGEGSRLTVL.

The rearrangement uses TRBV11-2 and TRBJ1-5; tentative D call: TRBD1 (5 bases). The germline CDR1 and CDR2 sequences are SGHAT and FQNNGV. Trimming took off 5 bases at V and 5 bases at J, with 10 bases between the two ends. The CDR3 has 13 residues. In DNA, the CDR3 is TGTGCCAGCAGCCGAGACAGCTATCAGCCCCAGCATTTT. This sequence encodes CASSRDSYQPQHF.

This sequence joins TRBV6-5 and TRBJ1-2; 7 bases fit TRBD1. V trimming: 4 bases; J trimming: 0 bases; junction bases outside the gene matches: 5. Per germline, CDR1 MNHEY and CDR2 SVGAGI. CDR3 size: 15 residues. The CDR3 DNA reads as TGTGCCAGCAGTTCCCCGACAGGGACTAACTATGGCTACACCTTC. Translation: CASSSPTGTNYGYTF.

V usage is TRBV14 and J usage is TRBJ2-3; 9 positions match TRBD2. V shed 5 bases, J shed 4 bases, and the junction held 10 bases outside the gene matches. Germline CDR1 is SGHDN and CDR2 is FVKESK. This CDR3 contains 16 residues. The CDR3: CASSEREVGASDTQYF. The CDR3 region has the DNA TGTGCCAGCAGCGAGCGGGAGGTCGGTGCTTCAGATACGCAGTATTTT.

The chain recombines TRBV7-9 with TRBJ2-7; no clear D. The CDR3 sequence is 12 residues long. Germline assignment: CDR1 SEHNR and CDR2 FQNEAQ (reference sequence). V shed 3 bases and J shed 2 bases, with 5 bases lying between them. The CDR3 is CASSLSTYEQYF. The CDR3, as DNA: TGTGCCAGCAGCTTGTCCACCTACGAGCAGTACTTC.

This chain joins TRBV2 and TRBJ1-1, with 9 bases that match TRBD1. CDR1 is SNHLY, CDR2 FYNNEI, per germline. The CDR3 is made up of 15 amino acids. Losses at the gene ends were 6 bases for V and 3 bases for J; bases not matched to a gene: 8. CDR3 in DNA: TGTGCCAGCAGGGTACAGGGGGCGTTGGACACTGAAGCTTTCTTT. Residues: CASRVQGALDTEAFF.

This chain links TRBV11-2 with TRBJ1-5; D is unclear. Germline V gene data show CDR1 as SGHAT and CDR2 as FQNNGV. CDR3 length: 13 amino acids. V lost 1 base to trimming and J lost 4 bases, with 5 bases between them. CDR3 coding DNA: TGTGCCAGCAGCTTAGTTAATAATCAGCCCCAGCATTTT. Its protein product is CASSLVNNQPQHF.

V gene TRBV4-1 combines with J gene TRBJ2-3, with a weak D call TRBD1 (6 bases). Trimming pared 3 bases from V and 2 bases from J, leaving 12 bases between. The CDR3 loop spans 15 amino acids. The germline V gene encodes CDR1 MGHRA and CDR2 YSYEKL. CDR3 sequence: CASSQPDSSTDTQYF. CDR3 bases: TGCGCCAGCAGCCAGCCGGACAGTTCCACAGATACGCAGTATTTT.

This chain connects TRBV28 to TRBJ1-5; D remains unclear. Per the germline V gene, CDR1 is MDHEN and CDR2 is SYDVKM. The CDR3 is 16 amino acids. Trimming took off 5 bases at V and 0 bases at J, with 14 bases between the two ends. CDR3 sequence reads: CASSLPYINSNQPQHF. In DNA form, the CDR3 reads TGTGCCAGCAGTCTCCCATACATAAATAGCAATCAGCCCCAGCATTTT.

A few counts support this clone. The V call is TRBV7-9, the J call TRBJ2-7; 7 bases match TRBD1. Germline V gene sequence: CDR1 SEHNR, CDR2 FQNEAQ (reference sequence). The CDR3 contains 12 residues. Losses at the gene ends were 5 bases for V and 6 bases for J; bases not matched to a gene: 4. CDR3 sequence (DNA): TGTGCCAGCAGCCAAACAGGGGTCGAGCAGTACTTC. This gives the protein CASSQTGVEQYF.

The chain uses TRBV30 and TRBJ2-5; a weak D match, TRBD2 (6 bases). The CDR3 spans 11 residues. V gave up 3 bases and J gave up 9 bases, with 11 bases separating them. The germline gives CDR1 GTSNPN, CDR2 SVGIG (reference sequence). CDR3 bases: TGTGCCTGGAGAGGAGTAGCGGCCCAGTACTTC. This translates into CAWRGVAAQYF.

V usage is TRBV14 and J usage is TRBJ2-5; 7 bases align to TRBD2. The CDR3 has 13 amino acids. Germline lookup yields CDR1 SGHDN and CDR2 FVKESK. J was trimmed by 4 bases and V by 1 base; bases with no gene match: 0. The CDR3 reads CASSQGGGETQYF. CDR3 DNA: TGTGCCAGCAGCCAAGGCGGGGGAGAGACCCAGTACTTC.

The genes are TRBV7-2 and TRBJ1-5, with unresolved D. The CDR3 loop spans 13 amino acids. Trimming removed 2 bases from V and 7 bases from J, with 9 bases in between. Germline-derived CDR1 and CDR2 are SGHTA and FQGNSA. Here the CDR3 DNA reads TGTGCCAGCAGCTTACTCCGGTCCCAGCCCCAGCATTTT. Translated, it gives CASSLLRSQPQHF.

The chain couples TRBV9 to TRBJ2-7; D is unresolved. The CDR3 runs 15 residues. From germline, CDR1 is SGDLS and CDR2 YYNGEE. V lost 2 bases, J lost 6 bases, and 18 bases lay in between. The CDR3 DNA sequence: TGTGCCAGCAGCGTTAATGCAGCCGCCGGCGGCGAGCAGTACTTC. Protein: CASSVNAAAGGEQYF.

The chain joins TRBV29-1 to TRBJ1-1; TRBD1 agrees at 9 bases. The CDR3 contains 14 residues. The trim removed 7 bases at V and 6 bases at J, leaving 12 bases unmatched. The V gene's germline CDR1 is SQVTM and CDR2 ANQGSEA. CDR3 nucleotides: TGCAGCGAATCTAGGGGACAGGGAACTTCTGAAGCTTTCTTT. It specifies CSESRGQGTSEAFF.

The chain employs TRBV6-5 and TRBJ2-6; TRBD1 might be the D (5 bases). In germline, CDR1 is MNHEY, CDR2 SVGAGI. V was clipped by 5 bases and J by 0 bases, with 8 bases between them. The CDR3 is 15 amino acids. The CDR3 loop reads CASSLQVSGANVLTF. The DNA of the CDR3 is TGTGCCAGCAGTCTACAGGTCTCTGGGGCCAACGTCCTGACTTTC.

The chain is built from TRBV19 and TRBJ1-4; 12 positions agree with TRBD1. The CDR3 is 19 amino acids. V shed 7 bases, J shed 1 base, and the junction held 13 bases outside the gene matches. Germline CDR1 and CDR2: LNHDA and SQIVND (reference sequence). CDR3 sequence (DNA): TGTGCCAGTAACCCGGCGGGACAGGGGGCGCAGGGAACTAATGAAAAACTGTTTTTT. Residues: CASNPAGQGAQGTNEKLFF.

The chain has TRBV24-1 and TRBJ2-5; 7 nucleotides agree with TRBD2. This CDR3 is 12 amino acids long. In germline, CDR1 is KGHDR, CDR2 SFDVKD. V was pared by 3 bases and J by 8 bases, with 2 bases of the junction left unmatched. The CDR3 protein is CATSDAGVTQYF. For the CDR3, the DNA is TGTGCCACCAGTGATGCGGGGGTCACCCAGTACTTC.

The chain uses TRBV24-1 and TRBJ2-1; 8 nucleotides align to TRBD2. V was pared by 3 bases and J by 0 bases, with 6 bases of the junction left unmatched. The CDR3 sequence is 17 residues long. The germline V gene has CDR1 KGHDR and CDR2 SFDVKD. The CDR3 reads CATSDRRGGISYNEQFF. The CDR3 DNA follows: TGTGCCACCAGTGATCGCCGGGGGGGGATCTCCTACAATGAGCAGTTCTTC.

V gene TRBV4-3 combines with J gene TRBJ1-2; D is unclear. Germline assignment: CDR1 LGHNA and CDR2 YSLEER. This CDR3 is 14 amino acids long. V shed 0 bases and J shed 5 bases, with 10 bases lying between them. The CDR3 sequence: CASSQDQADYGYTF. The DNA for the CDR3 is TGCGCCAGCAGCCAAGATCAGGCTGATTATGGCTACACCTTC.

The chain couples TRBV7-2 to TRBJ1-6, with 10 nucleotides matching TRBD1. V dropped 5 bases and J dropped 6; count of bases not matched to a gene: 4. The length of the CDR3 is 15 residues. In germline, CDR1 is SGHTA, CDR2 FQGNSA. CDR3 in DNA: TGTGCCAGCAGCCACCGGGACAGGGGTAATTCACCCCTCCACTTT. Its translation: CASSHRDRGNSPLHF.

The CDR3 coding sequence is TGTGCCAGCAGCCTCCACAGGGGAACTAATGAAAAACTGTTTTTT. Translation gives CASSLHRGTNEKLFF. The V gene is TRBV28, the J gene TRBJ1-4; TRBD1 aligns across 7 bases. The CDR3 totals 15 residues. Germline trimming cut 6 bases from V and 1 base from J; bases unmatched to any gene: 5. Per the germline V gene, CDR1 is MDHEN and CDR2 is SYDVKM.

The chain employs TRBV18 and TRBJ2-7; D is unclear. With 6 bases removed from V and 3 bases from J, the gap between germline ends came to 21 bases. The CDR3 runs 16 residues. CDR1 and CDR2 (germline): KGHSH, LQKENI. CDR3 DNA: TGTGCCAGCTCCGGGTACGTCATAACCAACGACTACGAGCAGTACTTC. As protein: CASSGYVITNDYEQYF.

The table lists this clone with a count of one. The J gene is TRBJ1-5, the V gene TRBV28; 7 bases line up with TRBD1. This CDR3 spans 13 amino acids. Germline assignment: CDR1 MDHEN and CDR2 SYDVKM. With V trimmed by 8 bases and J by 6 bases, 7 bases remained unmatched. CDR3 DNA sequence: TGTGCCAGCGGCATACAGGGGAGTCAGCCCCAGCATTTT. Translation gives CASGIQGSQPQHF. The full variable domain, with the rest looked up from reference TRBV28 and TRBJ1-5, is DVKVTQSSRYLVKRTGEKVFLECVQDMDHENMFWYRQDPGLGLRLIYFSYDVKMKEKGDIPEGYSVSREKKERFSLILESASTNQTSMYLCASGIQGSQPQHFGDGTRLSIL.